This T cell receptor (beta chain) derives from a study of cytotoxic CD8 clonotypes in ibrutinib-treated CLL (dated by TCRdb to the early 2020s). Concerning the study at large: In this cohort, 15 patients were treatment-naive and about a dozen were relapsed/refractory, while some 18 had unmutated IGHV. Partial responses were observed in approximately 24 patients and complete responses in 2; after a median follow-up of around 68 months, remission was maintained in roughly 14 patients and progression was observed in approximately 12. The response samples were drawn at a median of approximately 11 months into treatment, with a range of about 6 to 36 months. An average of around 250,000 productive templates and 94,082 productive rearrangements was obtained per sample. Of the roughly 90 participants in the trial, 25 to 30 had longitudinal samples available. Cryopreserved peripheral blood mononuclear cells were collected before treatment, at response, and at either disease progression or sustained remission. Patients were still on ibrutinib when every remission and progressive disease sample was collected.

A MiSeq instrument was used for deep resolution sequencing, which targeted depths ranging from 1 in 1 million up to 1 in 200,000 T cells, with coverage averaging 10x for each clonotype. TCR beta libraries were generated with the immunoSEQ hsTCRB Kit. On the study's bioinformatics: ImmunoSEQ Data Assistant and ImmunoSEQ Analyzer were used for data analysis, and V, D and J genes were assigned according to IMGT definitions. Clonality was computed as one minus normalized Shannon entropy of productive rearrangement frequencies, ranging from 0 to 1. Only overrepresented clonotypes making up at least 0.05% of each patient's repertoire were included in the public clonotype analysis. About a dozen age-matched healthy donor repertoires from immuneACCESS were used as controls for clonality. What TCRdb holds here is the immuneACCESS table cut down to in-frame rearrangements. Part of the clones is not present; checked against another copy, under half of the missing clones reflect an unresolved V gene, and the others are unexplained. V, J and clone size are taken as reported in that table, and D and trimming were inferred from the DNA itself. This sample comprises 130,000 to 150,000 clones, about 80% of them detected only once. The top ten clones comprise about 13% of the sample.

To note about this clone: No antigen is known for it. One base away there is no much larger clone; base qualities are not given.

Beyond this particular receptor, the publication reports: Baseline clonality was found to be higher than that of age-matched healthy donors and was strongly correlated with circulating CD8+ T-cell counts. Public clonotypes were found to be uncommon and were observed to contract or remain stable during treatment; the increase in clonality was shown to reflect expansion of private clonotypes at ibrutinib response. Sustained-remission and progressing patients did not have matched sampling times, and lymph node repertoires were not examined. Clonality increased at ibrutinib response, stayed stable in sustained remission, and fell back toward baseline at progression.

Cut back by 4 bases and 8 bases, the V and J ends lie 17 bases apart. From the cysteine up to the phenylalanine, the CDR3 has a length of 15 residues. The sequence is cut down to CDR3 DNA, 45 bases in frame from base 1. Per the germline V gene, MGHRA is the CDR1 and YSYEKL is the CDR2. Explained via the paper, the time point label denotes: about eleven months on ibrutinib. For TCR beta library preparation, about 2 micrograms of genomic DNA was extracted from cryopreserved PBMCs. High-throughput TCR beta sequencing was performed on longitudinal blood samples from CLL patients receiving ibrutinib monotherapy. Patients were enrolled in a phase 2 open-label single-center ibrutinib monotherapy trial.

The chain uses TRBV4-1 and TRBJ1-4, with no confidently assigned D gene. Material: PBMCs, obtained after 12 months of ibrutinib treatment. The clonotype originates from a human donor with chronic lymphocytic leukemia. The DNA sequence is TGCGCCAGCAGCCTAGCAAACCGCGCCGGGGAAAAACTGTTTTTT. It is translated as CASSLANRAGEKLFF.